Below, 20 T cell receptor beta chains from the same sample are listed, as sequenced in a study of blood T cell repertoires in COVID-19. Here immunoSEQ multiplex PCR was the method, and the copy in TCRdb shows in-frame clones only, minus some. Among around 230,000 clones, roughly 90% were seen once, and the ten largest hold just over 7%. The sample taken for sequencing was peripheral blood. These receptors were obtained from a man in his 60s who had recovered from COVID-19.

CDR3 residues: CSSQGGGTDTQYF. The CDR3 coding sequence is TGCAGCTCACAGGGGGGAGGAACAGATACGCAGTATTTT. The chain employs TRBV29-1 and TRBJ2-3; 8 nucleotides agree with TRBD1. CDR3 size: 13 residues. CDR1 and CDR2 (germline): SQVTM, ANQGSEA. The trim removed 8 bases at V and 3 bases at J, leaving 7 bases unmatched.

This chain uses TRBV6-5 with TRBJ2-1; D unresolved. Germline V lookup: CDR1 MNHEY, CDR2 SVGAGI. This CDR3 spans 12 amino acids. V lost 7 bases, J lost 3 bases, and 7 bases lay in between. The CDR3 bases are TGTGCCAGCATTACAAACTACAATGAGCAGTTCTTC. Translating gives CASITNYNEQFF.

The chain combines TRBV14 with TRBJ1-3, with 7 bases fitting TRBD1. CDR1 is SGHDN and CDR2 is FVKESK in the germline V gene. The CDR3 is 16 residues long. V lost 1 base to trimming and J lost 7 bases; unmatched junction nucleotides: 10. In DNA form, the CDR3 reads TGTGCCAGCAGCCAAGGTCGAAGGACAGGTCGGAACACCATATATTTT. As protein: CASSQGRRTGRNTIYF.

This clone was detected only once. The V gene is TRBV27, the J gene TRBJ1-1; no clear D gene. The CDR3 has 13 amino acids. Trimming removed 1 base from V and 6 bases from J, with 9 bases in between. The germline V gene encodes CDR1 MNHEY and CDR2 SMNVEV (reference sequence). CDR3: CASSLWWGAEAFF. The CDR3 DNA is TGTGCCAGCAGTTTATGGTGGGGAGCTGAAGCTTTCTTT.

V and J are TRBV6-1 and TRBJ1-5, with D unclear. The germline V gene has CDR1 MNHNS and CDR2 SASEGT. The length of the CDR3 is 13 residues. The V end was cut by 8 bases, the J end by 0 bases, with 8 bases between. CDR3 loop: CASVDYSNQPQHF. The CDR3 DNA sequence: TGTGCCAGCGTTGACTATAGCAATCAGCCCCAGCATTTT.

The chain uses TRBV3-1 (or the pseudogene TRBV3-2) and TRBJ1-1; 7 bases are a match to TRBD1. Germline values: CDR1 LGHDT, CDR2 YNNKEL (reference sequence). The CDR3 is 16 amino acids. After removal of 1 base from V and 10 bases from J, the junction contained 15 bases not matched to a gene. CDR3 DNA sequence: TGTGCCAGCAGCCAAGCCCGACAGGGTCAGACGAGTGTAGCTTTCTTT. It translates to CASSQARQGQTSVAFF.

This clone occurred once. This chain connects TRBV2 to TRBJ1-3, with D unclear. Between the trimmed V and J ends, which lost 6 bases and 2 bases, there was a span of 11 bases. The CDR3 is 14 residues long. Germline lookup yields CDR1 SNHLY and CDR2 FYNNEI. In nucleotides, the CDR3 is TGTGCCAGCAGCCTCAAGGAGACTGGAAACACCATATATTTT. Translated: CASSLKETGNTIYF.

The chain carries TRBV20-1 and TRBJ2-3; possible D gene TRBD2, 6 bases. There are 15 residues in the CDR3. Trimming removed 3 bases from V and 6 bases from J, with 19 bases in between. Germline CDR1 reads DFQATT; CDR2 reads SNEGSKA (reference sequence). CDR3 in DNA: TGCAGTGCTAGTGTCCTAGCGCCGACCGGTGATACGCAGTATTTT. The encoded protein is CSASVLAPTGDTQYF.

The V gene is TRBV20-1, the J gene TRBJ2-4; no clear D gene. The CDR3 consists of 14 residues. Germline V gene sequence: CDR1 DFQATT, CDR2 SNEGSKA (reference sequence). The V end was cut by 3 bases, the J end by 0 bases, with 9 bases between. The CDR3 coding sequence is TGCAGTGCTAGTCGTATACTAGCCAAAAACATTCAGTACTTC. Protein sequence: CSASRILAKNIQYF.

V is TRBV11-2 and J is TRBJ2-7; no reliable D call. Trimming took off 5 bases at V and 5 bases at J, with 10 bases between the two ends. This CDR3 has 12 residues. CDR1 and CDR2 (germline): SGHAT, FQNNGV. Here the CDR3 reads CASSASPHEQYV. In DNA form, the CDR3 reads TGTGCCAGCAGCGCTAGTCCGCACGAGCAGTACGTC.

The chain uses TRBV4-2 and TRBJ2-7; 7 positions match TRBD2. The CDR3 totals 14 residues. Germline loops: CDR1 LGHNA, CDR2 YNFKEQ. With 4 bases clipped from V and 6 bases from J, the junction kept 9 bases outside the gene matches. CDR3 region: CASSPVVGGFEQYF. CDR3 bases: TGTGCCAGCAGCCCAGTGGTGGGGGGGTTCGAGCAGTACTTC.

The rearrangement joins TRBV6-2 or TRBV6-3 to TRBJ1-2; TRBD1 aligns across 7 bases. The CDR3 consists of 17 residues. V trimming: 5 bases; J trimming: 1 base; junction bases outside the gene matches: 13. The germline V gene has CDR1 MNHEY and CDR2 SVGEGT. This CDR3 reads CASSNPDRAGGNYGYTF. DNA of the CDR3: TGTGCCAGCAGTAATCCCGACAGGGCCGGGGGTAACTATGGCTACACCTTC.

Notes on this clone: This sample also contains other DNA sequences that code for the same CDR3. The CDR3, as DNA: TGCGCCAGCAGCGAAAACAACCGGGACAGTACTGAAGCTTTCTTT. Translated: CASSENNRDSTEAFF. The chain combines TRBV5-1 with TRBJ1-1; 7 nucleotides agree with TRBD1. Germline V gene data show CDR1 as SGHRS and CDR2 as YFSETQ. There are 15 residues in the CDR3. J was trimmed by 5 bases and V by 4 bases; bases with no gene match: 11.

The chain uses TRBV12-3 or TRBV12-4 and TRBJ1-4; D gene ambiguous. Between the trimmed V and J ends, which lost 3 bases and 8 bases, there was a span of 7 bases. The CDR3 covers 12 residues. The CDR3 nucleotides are TGTGCCAGCAGTTTTGAGGGCGAAAAACTGTTTTTT. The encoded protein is CASSFEGEKLFF.

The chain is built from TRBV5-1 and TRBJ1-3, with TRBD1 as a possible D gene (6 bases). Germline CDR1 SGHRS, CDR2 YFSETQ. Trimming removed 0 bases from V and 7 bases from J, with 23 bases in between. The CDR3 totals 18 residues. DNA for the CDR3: TGCGCCAGCAGCTTGGGGCGGATCGGGACACCCTCGGCGAACACCATATATTTT. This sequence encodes CASSLGRIGTPSANTIYF. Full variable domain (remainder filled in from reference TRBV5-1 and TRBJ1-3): KAGVTQTPRYLIKTRGQQVTLSCSPISGHRSVSWYQQTPGQGLQFLFEYFSETQRNKGNFPGRFSGRQFSNSRSEMNVSTLELGDSALYLCASSLGRIGTPSANTIYFGEGSWLTVV.

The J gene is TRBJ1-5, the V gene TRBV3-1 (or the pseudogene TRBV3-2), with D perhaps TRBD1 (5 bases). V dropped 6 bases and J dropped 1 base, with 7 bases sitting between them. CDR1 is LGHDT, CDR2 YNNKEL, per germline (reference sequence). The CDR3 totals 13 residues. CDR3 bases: TGTGCCAGCAGGGGGGGGAGCAATCAGCCCCAGCATTTT. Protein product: CASRGGSNQPQHF.

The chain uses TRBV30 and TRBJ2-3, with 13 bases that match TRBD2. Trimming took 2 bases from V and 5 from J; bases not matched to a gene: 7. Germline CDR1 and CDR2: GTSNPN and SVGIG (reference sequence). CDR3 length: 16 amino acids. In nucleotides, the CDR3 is TGTGCCTGGAGTTGGCCGACTAGCGGGGGGCAAGATACGCAGTATTTT. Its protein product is CAWSWPTSGGQDTQYF.

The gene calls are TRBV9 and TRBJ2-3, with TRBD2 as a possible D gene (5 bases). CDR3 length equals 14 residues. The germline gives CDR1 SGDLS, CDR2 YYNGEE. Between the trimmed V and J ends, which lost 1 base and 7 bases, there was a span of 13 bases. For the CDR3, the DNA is TGTGCCAGCAGCGTATCTTTCGGGATGAATACGCAGTATTTT. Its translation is CASSVSFGMNTQYF. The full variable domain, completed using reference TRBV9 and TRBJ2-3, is DSGVTQTPKHLITATGQRVTLRCSPRSGDLSVYWYQQSLDQGLQFLIQYYNGEERAKGNILERFSAQQFPDLHSELNLSSLELGDSALYFCASSVSFGMNTQYFGPGTRLTVL.

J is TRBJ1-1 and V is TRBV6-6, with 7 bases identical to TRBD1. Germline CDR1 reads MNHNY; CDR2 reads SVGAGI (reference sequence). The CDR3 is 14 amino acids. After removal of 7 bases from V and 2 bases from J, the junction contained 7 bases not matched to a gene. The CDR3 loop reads CASKNGQANTEAFF. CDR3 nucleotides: TGTGCCAGCAAAAACGGACAGGCAAACACTGAAGCTTTCTTT.

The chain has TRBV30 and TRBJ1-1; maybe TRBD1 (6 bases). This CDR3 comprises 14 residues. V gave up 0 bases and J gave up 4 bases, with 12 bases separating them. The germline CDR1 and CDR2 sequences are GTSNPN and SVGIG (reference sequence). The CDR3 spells CAWSVLGGATEAFF. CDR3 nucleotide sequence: TGTGCCTGGAGTGTCTTGGGGGGGGCCACTGAAGCTTTCTTT.